This TCR beta chain was obtained from a study of blood T cells in healthy people across ages. Using a J-beta primer mix together with a sample-barcoded 5' primer, a second PCR was run for roughly 6 to 12 cycles. TCRdb processed the 5' RACE reads anew with MiXCR; each CDR3 protein has one entry. The sample carries more than 750,000 distinct CDR3 sequences, roughly 28% recorded once. Germline CDR1 is DFQATT and CDR2 is SNEGSKA (reference sequence). The CDR3 loop spans 14 amino acids. With V trimmed by 4 bases and J by 7 bases, 9 bases remained unmatched. These same data were also listed under a study on T cells of mothers and their children.

The clonotype originates from a woman between 40 and 50 years old in good health. Specimen: blood. The chain joins TRBV20-1 to TRBJ2-1; 8 bases line up with TRBD2. The CDR3 nucleotides read TGCAGTGCTACCCTCATAGCGGGGTTGAATGAGCAGTTCTTC. Translating it yields CSATLIAGLNEQFF.